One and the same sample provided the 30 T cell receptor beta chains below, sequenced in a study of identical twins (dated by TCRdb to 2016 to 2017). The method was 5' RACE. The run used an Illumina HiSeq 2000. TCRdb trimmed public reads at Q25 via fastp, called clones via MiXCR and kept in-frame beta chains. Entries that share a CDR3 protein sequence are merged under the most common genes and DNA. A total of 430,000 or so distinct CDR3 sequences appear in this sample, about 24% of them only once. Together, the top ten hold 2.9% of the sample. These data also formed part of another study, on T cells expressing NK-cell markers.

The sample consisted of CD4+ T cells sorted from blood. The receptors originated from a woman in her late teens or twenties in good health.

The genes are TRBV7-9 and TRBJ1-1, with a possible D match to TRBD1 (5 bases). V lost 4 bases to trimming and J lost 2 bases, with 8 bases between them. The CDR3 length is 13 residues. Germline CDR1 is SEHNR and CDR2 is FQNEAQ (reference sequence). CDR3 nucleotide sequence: TGTGCCAGCAGCTGGGACCCTAACACTGAAGCTTTCTTT. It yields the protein CASSWDPNTEAFF. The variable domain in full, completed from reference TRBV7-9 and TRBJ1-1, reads DTGVSQNPRHKITKRGQNVTFRCDPISEHNRLYWYRQTLGQGPEFLTYFQNEAQLEKSRLLSDRFSAERPKGSFSTLEIQRTEQGDSAMYLCASSWDPNTEAFFGQGTRLTVV.

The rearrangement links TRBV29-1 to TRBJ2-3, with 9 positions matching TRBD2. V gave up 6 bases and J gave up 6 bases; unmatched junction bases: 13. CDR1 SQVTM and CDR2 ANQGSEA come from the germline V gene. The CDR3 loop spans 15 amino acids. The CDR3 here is CSVRALRRGGDTQYF. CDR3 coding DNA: TGCAGCGTGCGTGCGTTGCGGCGGGGGGGCGATACGCAGTATTTT.

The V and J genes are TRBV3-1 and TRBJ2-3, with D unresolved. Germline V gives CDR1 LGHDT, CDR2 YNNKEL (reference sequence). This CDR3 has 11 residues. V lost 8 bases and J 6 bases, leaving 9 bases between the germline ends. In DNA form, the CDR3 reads TGTGCCAGCCTCGGGTGGGATACGCAGTATTTT. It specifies CASLGWDTQYF.

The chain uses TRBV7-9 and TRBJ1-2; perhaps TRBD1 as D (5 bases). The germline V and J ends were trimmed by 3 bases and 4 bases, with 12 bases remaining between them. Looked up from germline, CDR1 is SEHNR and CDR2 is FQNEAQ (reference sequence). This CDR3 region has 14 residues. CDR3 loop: CASSFQQGPYGYTF. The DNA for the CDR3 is TGTGCCAGCAGCTTCCAGCAGGGACCCTATGGCTACACCTTC.

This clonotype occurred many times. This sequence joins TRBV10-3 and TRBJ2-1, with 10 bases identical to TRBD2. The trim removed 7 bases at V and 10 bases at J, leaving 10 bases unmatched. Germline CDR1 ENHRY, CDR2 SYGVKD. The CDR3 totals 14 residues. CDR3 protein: CAIKNRTSGGEQFF. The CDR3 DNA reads TGTGCCATCAAAAACCGGACTAGCGGAGGCGAGCAGTTCTTC.

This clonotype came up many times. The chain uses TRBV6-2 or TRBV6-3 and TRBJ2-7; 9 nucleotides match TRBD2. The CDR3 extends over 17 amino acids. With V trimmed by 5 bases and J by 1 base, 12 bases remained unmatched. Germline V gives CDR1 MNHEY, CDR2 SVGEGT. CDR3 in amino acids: CASSPAGYSGGSYEQYF. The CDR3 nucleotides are TGTGCCAGCAGTCCCGCGGGATACAGCGGGGGGTCCTACGAGCAGTACTTC.

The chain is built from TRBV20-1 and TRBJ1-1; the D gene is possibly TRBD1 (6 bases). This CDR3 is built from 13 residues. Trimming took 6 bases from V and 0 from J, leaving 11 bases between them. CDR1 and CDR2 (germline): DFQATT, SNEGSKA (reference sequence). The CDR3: CSARGGVNTEAFF. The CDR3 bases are TGCAGTGCAAGGGGGGGCGTGAACACTGAAGCTTTCTTT.

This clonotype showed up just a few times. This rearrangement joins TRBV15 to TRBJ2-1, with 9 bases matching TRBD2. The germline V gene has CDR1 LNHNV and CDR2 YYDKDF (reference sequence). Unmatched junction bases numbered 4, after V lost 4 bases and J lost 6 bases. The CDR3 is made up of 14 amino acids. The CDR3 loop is CATSIPLAGNEQFF. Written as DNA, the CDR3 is TGTGCCACCAGCATCCCACTAGCGGGCAATGAGCAGTTCTTC.

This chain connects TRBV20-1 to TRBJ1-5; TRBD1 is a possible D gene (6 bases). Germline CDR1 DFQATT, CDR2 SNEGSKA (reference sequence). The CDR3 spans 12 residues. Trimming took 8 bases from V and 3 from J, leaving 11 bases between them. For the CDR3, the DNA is TGCAGTACACAGGGCCCCAATCAGCCCCAGCATTTT. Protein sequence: CSTQGPNQPQHF.

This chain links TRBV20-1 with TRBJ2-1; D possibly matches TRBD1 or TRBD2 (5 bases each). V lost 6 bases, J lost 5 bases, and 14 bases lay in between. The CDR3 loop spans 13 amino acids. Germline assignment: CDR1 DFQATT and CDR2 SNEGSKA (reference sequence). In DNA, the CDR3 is TGCAGTGCCGGGACCCATCCCGACAATGAGCAGTTCTTC. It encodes CSAGTHPDNEQFF.

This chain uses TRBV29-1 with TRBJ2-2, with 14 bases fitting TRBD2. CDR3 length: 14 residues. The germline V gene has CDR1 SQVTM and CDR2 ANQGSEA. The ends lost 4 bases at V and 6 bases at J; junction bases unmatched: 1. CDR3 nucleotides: TGCAGCGTTGGGACTAGCGGGGGGCCCGGGGAGCTGTTTTTT. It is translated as CSVGTSGGPGELFF.

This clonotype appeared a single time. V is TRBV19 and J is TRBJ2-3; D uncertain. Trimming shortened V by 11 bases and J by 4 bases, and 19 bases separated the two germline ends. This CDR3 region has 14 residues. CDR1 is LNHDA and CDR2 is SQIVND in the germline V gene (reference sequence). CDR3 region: CARGPAEFADTQYF. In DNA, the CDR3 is TGTGCCCGAGGCCCCGCCGAGTTTGCAGATACGCAGTATTTT.

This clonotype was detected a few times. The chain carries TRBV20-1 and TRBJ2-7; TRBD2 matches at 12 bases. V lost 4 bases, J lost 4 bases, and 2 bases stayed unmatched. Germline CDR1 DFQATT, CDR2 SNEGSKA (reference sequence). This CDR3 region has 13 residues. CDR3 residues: CSAKGLAGYEQYF. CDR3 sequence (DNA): TGCAGTGCTAAGGGACTAGCGGGTTACGAGCAGTACTTC.

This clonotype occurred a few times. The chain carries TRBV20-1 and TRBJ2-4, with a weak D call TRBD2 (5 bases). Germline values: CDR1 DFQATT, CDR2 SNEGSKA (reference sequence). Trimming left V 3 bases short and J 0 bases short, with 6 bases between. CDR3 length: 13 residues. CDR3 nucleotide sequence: TGCAGTGCTAGGGCGGGAGCCAAAAACATTCAGTACTTC. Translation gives CSARAGAKNIQYF.

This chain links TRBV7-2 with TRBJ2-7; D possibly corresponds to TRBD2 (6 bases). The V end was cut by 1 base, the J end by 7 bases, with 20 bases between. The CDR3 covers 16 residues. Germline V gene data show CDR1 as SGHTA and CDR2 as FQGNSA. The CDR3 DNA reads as TGTGCCAGCAGCTTAGTCTGGGTAGCGGAACTAGGGGAGCAGTACTTC. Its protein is CASSLVWVAELGEQYF. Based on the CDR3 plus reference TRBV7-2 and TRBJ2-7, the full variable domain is GAGVSQSPSNKVTEKGKDVELRCDPISGHTALYWYRQSLGQGLEFLIYFQGNSAPDKSGLPSDRFSAERTGGSVSTLTIQRTQQEDSAVYLCASSLVWVAELGEQYFGPGTRLTVT.

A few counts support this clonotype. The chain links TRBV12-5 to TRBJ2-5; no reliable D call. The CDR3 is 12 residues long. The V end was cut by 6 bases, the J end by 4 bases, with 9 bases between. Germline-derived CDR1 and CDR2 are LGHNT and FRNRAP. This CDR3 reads CASGPGPETQYF. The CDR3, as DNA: TGTGCTAGTGGCCCGGGTCCAGAGACCCAGTACTTC.

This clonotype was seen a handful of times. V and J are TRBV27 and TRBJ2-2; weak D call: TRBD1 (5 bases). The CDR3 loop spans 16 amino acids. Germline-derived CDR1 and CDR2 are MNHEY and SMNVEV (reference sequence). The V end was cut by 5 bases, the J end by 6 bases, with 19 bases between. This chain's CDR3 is CASSVTPPRDPGELFF. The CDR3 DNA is TGTGCCAGCAGTGTCACTCCTCCCAGGGATCCCGGGGAGCTGTTTTTT.

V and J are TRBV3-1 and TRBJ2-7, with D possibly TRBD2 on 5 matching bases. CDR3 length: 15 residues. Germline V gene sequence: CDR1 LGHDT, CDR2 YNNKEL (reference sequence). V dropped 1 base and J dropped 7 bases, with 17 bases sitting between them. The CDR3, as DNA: TGTGCCAGCAGCCAAGCCAGCAGGACTGCATCAGAGCAGTACTTC. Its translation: CASSQASRTASEQYF.

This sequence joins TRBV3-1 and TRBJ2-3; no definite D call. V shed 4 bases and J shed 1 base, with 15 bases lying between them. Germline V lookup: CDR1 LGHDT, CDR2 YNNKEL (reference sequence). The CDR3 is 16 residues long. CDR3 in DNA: TGTGCCAGCAGCCCCTTTATCGGACCTCGCACAGATACGCAGTATTTT. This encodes CASSPFIGPRTDTQYF.

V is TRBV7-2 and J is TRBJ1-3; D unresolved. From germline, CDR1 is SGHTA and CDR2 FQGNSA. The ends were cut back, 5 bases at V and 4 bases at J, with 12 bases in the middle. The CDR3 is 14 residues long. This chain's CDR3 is CASSPVGVGNTIYF. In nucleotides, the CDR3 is TGTGCCAGCAGCCCCGTCGGGGTCGGAAACACCATATATTTT.

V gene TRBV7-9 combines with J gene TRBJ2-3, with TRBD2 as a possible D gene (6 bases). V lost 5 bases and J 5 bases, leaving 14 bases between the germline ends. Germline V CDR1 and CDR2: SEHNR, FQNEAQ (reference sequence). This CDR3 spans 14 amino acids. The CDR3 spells CASSHSGRVDTQYF. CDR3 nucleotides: TGTGCCAGCAGCCATAGCGGAAGGGTAGATACGCAGTATTTT.

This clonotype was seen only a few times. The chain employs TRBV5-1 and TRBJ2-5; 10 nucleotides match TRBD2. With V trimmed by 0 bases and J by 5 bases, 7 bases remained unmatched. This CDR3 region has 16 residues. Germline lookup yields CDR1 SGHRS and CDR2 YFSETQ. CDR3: CASSLAPGLARETQYF. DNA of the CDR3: TGCGCCAGCAGCTTGGCACCGGGACTAGCGCGGGAGACCCAGTACTTC.

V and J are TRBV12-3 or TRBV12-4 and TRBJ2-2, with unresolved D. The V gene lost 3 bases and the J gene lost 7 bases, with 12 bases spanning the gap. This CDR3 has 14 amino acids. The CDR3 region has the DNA TGTGCCAGCAGTTTGAAAGGGTTCAACGGGGAGCTGTTTTTT. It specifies CASSLKGFNGELFF.

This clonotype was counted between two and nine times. The CDR3 protein is CASSVDAFLNYEQYF. In nucleotides, the CDR3 is TGCGCCAGCAGCGTGGACGCATTTCTAAACTACGAGCAGTACTTC. The chain links TRBV5-1 to TRBJ2-7, with unresolved D. V was cut by 4 bases and J by 3 bases, with 17 bases left in between. The germline V gene has CDR1 SGHRS and CDR2 YFSETQ. This CDR3 region has 15 residues.

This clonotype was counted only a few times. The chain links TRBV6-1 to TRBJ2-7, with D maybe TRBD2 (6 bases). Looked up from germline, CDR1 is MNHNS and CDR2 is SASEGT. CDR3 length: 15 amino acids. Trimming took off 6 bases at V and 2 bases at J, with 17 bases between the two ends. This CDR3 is CASRNGGDSTYEQYF. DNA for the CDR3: TGTGCCAGCAGAAACGGGGGTGACAGTACCTACGAGCAGTACTTC.

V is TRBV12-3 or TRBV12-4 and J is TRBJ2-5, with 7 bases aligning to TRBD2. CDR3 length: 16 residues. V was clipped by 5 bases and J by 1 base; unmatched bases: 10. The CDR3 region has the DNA TGTGCCAGCAGTAGAGGACTAGTGGGGACCCAAGAGACCCAGTACTTC. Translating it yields CASSRGLVGTQETQYF.

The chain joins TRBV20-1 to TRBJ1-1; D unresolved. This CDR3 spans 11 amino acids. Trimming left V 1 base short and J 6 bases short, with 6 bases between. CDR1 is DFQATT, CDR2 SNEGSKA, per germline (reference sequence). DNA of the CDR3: TGCAGTGCTAGAGGGGGATCTGAAGCTTTCTTT. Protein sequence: CSARGGSEAFF.

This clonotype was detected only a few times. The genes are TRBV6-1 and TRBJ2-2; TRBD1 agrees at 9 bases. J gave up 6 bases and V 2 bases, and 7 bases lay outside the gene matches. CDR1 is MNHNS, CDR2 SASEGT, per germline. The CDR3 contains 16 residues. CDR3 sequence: CASSELGQGIAGELFF. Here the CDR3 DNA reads TGTGCCAGCAGTGAACTCGGACAGGGGATTGCCGGGGAGCTGTTTTTT.

DNA for the CDR3: TGTGCCAGCAGCTTAGGGACTAGCGGCGGGACCTACAATGAGCAGTTCTTC. The encoded protein is CASSLGTSGGTYNEQFF. This chain joins TRBV7-9 and TRBJ2-1, with 10 bases fitting TRBD2. The CDR3 spans 17 residues. Germline CDR1 is SEHNR and CDR2 is FQNEAQ (reference sequence). With V trimmed by 1 base and J by 2 bases, 5 bases remained unmatched. Together with reference TRBV7-9 and TRBJ2-1, the CDR3 gives the full variable domain: DTGVSQNPRHKITKRGQNVTFRCDPISEHNRLYWYRQTLGQGPEFLTYFQNEAQLEKSRLLSDRFSAERPKGSFSTLEIQRTEQGDSAMYLCASSLGTSGGTYNEQFFGPGTRLTVL.

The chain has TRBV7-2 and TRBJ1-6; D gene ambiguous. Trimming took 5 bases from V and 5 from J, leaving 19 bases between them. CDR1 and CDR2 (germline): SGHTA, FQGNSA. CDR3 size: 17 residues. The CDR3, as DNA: TGTGCCAGCAGCCTACGACAAACCGGCCCAAATAATTCACCCCTCCACTTT. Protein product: CASSLRQTGPNNSPLHF. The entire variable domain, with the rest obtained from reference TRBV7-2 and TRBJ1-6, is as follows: GAGVSQSPSNKVTEKGKDVELRCDPISGHTALYWYRQSLGQGLEFLIYFQGNSAPDKSGLPSDRFSAERTGGSVSTLTIQRTQQEDSAVYLCASSLRQTGPNNSPLHFGNGTRLTVT.